Reported below is one T cell receptor beta chain. The CDR3 has 15 amino acids. Germline lookup yields CDR1 LNHDA and CDR2 SQIVND (reference sequence). Trimming removed 7 bases from V and 2 bases from J, with 14 bases in between. The data originate from a study of T cells after yellow fever vaccination. Study-level results: Within FACS-sorted repertoires, abundant clonotypes contaminating from the bulk population could be present.

TCRdb ran MiXCR on the 5' RACE reads and lists one entry per CDR3 protein. This sample has under 50,000 distinct CDR3 sequences, with around 6.4% found just once. V is TRBV19 and J is TRBJ1-4; D is possibly TRBD1 (5 bases). The receptor's source is a man younger than 40 who received the YFV17D yellow fever vaccine. The source was PBMCs, either bulk or a sorted T-cell subset (CD4+, CD8+, memory, or dextramer-sorted; not recorded which), collected 45 days after the yellow fever booster vaccination. CDR3 bases: TGTGCCAGTACCCCCCTTGGGGCCACTAATGAAAAACTGTTTTTT. Its protein is CASTPLGATNEKLFF.